This is a list of T cell receptor beta chains from one sample in a study of beta chain features in type 1 diabetes. This table comes from immunoSEQ multiplex PCR, and its TCRdb copy is limited to in-frame clones, with some not included. This table has 150,000 to 180,000 clones, 10% appearing once. The sample taken for sequencing was central memory CD4+ T cells from blood. These receptors were collected from a man in his thirties or forties with type 1 diabetes. Both conserved end residues are part of each CDR3. D genes are given only for firm matches. Not every row has a clone size; where given, it reads once, few, many or a size class.

>few|TRBJ2-5|TRBV7-9|NA
TGTGCCAGCAGCTTACCGGGGGACGGTGGGGAGACCCAGTACTTC
CASSLPGDGGETQYF
>NA|TRBJ2-1|TRBV18|TRBD2
TGTGCCAGCTCACCCGGAGCGGGAGAGGGCAATGAGCAGTTCTTC
CASSPGAGEGNEQFF
>few|TRBJ2-5|TRBV2|TRBD1
TGTGCCAGCGTCGGACAGGAGTACCAAGAGACCCAGTACTTC
CASVGQEYQETQYF
>few|TRBJ1-2|TRBV15|NA
TGTGCCACCAGCAGGCGCGGGTCGGATGACTACACCTTC
CATSRRGSDDYTF
>few|TRBJ2-7|TRBV14|NA
TGTGCCAGCAGCCAAATAGGAGGGTACGAGCAGTACTTC
CASSQIGGYEQYF
>NA|TRBJ2-5|TRBV7-3|NA
TGTGCCAGCAGCTCGGAGGGGGAGACCCAGTACTTC
CASSSEGETQYF
>NA|TRBJ2-1|TRBV6-6|NA
TGTGCCAGCAGTTACTCACGCGCCTACAATGAGCAGTTCTTC
CASSYSRAYNEQFF
>NA|TRBJ1-4|TRBV30|NA
TGTGCCTCCCAGAGGTTCGAAGAAAAACTGTTTTTT
CASQRFEEKLFF
>few|TRBJ1-1|TRBV5-6|TRBD1
TGTGCCAGCAGCTTGGGCCAGGGGGATTCTGAAGCTTTCTTT
CASSLGQGDSEAFF
>NA|TRBJ2-5|TRBV18|NA
TGTGCCAGCTCACCATCTCAAGAGACCCAGTACTTC
CASSPSQETQYF
>NA|TRBJ1-2|TRBV2|TRBD1
TGTGCCAGCAGCCTCTCCAGGGGGACAGCCGATGGCTACACCTTC
CASSLSRGTADGYTF
>few|TRBJ2-7|TRBV5-1|NA
TGCGCCAGCAGCTTGGGGGCGGGAACTTTCTACGAGCAGTACTTC
CASSLGAGTFYEQYF
>NA|TRBJ2-1|TRBV19|TRBD2
TGTGCCAGCAGGGGGTTAGCGGGAGCCGATGAGCAGTTCTTC
CASRGLAGADEQFF
>NA|TRBJ2-1|TRBV29-1|TRBD2
TGCAGCGCAGGACTAGCGGGTCCCTACAATGAGCAGTTCTTC
CSAGLAGPYNEQFF
>NA|TRBJ1-4|TRBV9|NA
TGTGCCAGCAGCGTCAGTCTCGGCCGGACAGAGGGAAAACTGTTTTTT
CASSVSLGRTEGKLFF
>NA|TRBJ1-2|TRBV2|NA
TGTGCCAGCAGTGAAGGACAGGAATATGGCTACACCTTC
CASSEGQEYGYTF
>NA|TRBJ2-1|TRBV5-1|TRBD1
TGCGCCAGCAGCTTGATCGGGGGACAGGGGAACAATGAGCAGTTCTTC
CASSLIGGQGNNEQFF
>NA|TRBJ1-1|TRBV4-2|NA
TGTGCCAGCAGCCAAGATTTACGGACTCCATGGGCTTTCTTT
CASSQDLRTPWAFF
>few|TRBJ2-5|TRBV23-1|NA
TGCGCCAGCAATGAGGGCCGGCTAAGTGAGACCCAGTACTTC
CASNEGRLSETQYF
>NA|TRBJ2-7|TRBV13|NA
TGTGCCAGCAGCTCAAGGAGAGCCGGATGGTACGAGCAGTACTTC
CASSSRRAGWYEQYF
>NA|TRBJ1-2|TRBV14|TRBD1
TGTGCCAGCAGTCCACAGGGGGCGTCTGGCTACACCTTC
CASSPQGASGYTF
>NA|TRBJ1-1|TRBV11-2|NA
TGTGCCGTTTCTAGTCGCGGGGACACTGAAGCTTTCTTT
CAVSSRGDTEAFF
>NA|TRBJ2-7|TRBV28|TRBD1
TGTGCCAGCAGTTTACCGGACAGGGCGGTTTACGAGCAGTACTTC
CASSLPDRAVYEQYF
>NA|TRBJ2-6|TRBV11-2|NA
TGTGCCAGCAGCTTAGGTTTATTCTCTGGGGCCAACGTCCTGACTTTC
CASSLGLFSGANVLTF
>NA|TRBJ2-7|TRBV28|TRBD2
TGTGCCAGCAGCTATAGCGGGAGCAGGCTCGAGCAGTACTTC
CASSYSGSRLEQYF
>NA|TRBJ2-7|TRBV30|NA
TGTGCCTGGAGTGTACACGCGGGACCCTCCTACGAGCAGTACTTC
CAWSVHAGPSYEQYF
>NA|TRBJ2-5|TRBV5-6|TRBD1
TGTGCCAGCAGCCCTACCGGGACAGGGGGAGAGACCCAGTACTTC
CASSPTGTGGETQYF
>few|TRBJ2-7|TRBV7-9|NA
TGTGCCAGCAGCACCACAGGGAACTACGAGCAGTACTTC
CASSTTGNYEQYF
>few|TRBJ2-7|TRBV5-1|NA
TGCGCCAGCAGCGTGATGTTACAGGGATACGAGCAGTACTTC
CASSVMLQGYEQYF
>NA|TRBJ2-1|TRBV7-2|NA
TGTGCCAGCAGCTTCCTCCGGGACAATGAGCAGTTCTTC
CASSFLRDNEQFF
>NA|TRBJ2-1|TRBV19|NA
TGTGCCAGTAGTATCAGCGGCCAATACAATGAGCAGTTCTTC
CASSISGQYNEQFF
>NA|TRBJ1-3|TRBV18|NA
TGTGCCAGCTCACCAACATCAAGAGGGAACTCTGGAAACACCATATATTTT
CASSPTSRGNSGNTIYF
>NA|TRBJ2-5|TRBV7-6|TRBD2
TGTGCCAGCAGCTTAGGGGGAGGGCGAGAGACCCAGTACTTC
CASSLGGGRETQYF
>NA|TRBJ1-2|TRBV28|TRBD1
TGTGCCAGCAGTGAACGCGGGACAGGTCTGAACTATGGCTACACCTTC
CASSERGTGLNYGYTF
>once|TRBJ1-4|TRBV2|NA
TGTGCCAGCAGAAACGGTGATGCAACTAATGAAAAACTGTTTTTT
CASRNGDATNEKLFF
>few|TRBJ2-2|TRBV6-5|NA
TGTGCCAGCAGTTACTCGGGTGAGGTGGCCGGGGAGCTGTTTTTT
CASSYSGEVAGELFF
>many|TRBJ2-5|TRBV2|NA
TGTGCCAGCAGTGAATATCTCGGGGAGACCCAGTACTTC
CASSEYLGETQYF
>NA|TRBJ2-1|TRBV5-1|NA
TGCGCCAGCAGCTCTCTCGGGCAGGGCTACAATGAGCAGTTCTTC
CASSSLGQGYNEQFF